The 15 T cell receptor beta chains in this list originate from one sample, sequenced in a study of T cells after yellow fever vaccination (dated by TCRdb to about 2019). The label giving this sample's treatment or condition can be read as: live attenuated yellow fever vaccine strain. The library was obtained by 5' RACE. These reads were obtained on an Illumina HiSeq 2500. Using fastp at Q25 and MiXCR, TCRdb reprocessed the public reads and kept productive beta chains. Rows are combined by CDR3 protein, so each entry shows the most common genes and DNA. This sample comprises 450,000 to 650,000 distinct CDR3 sequences, less than 25% of them detected only once. Of the sample, less than 20% is held by the ten largest clones. The material sequenced was PBMCs, taken less than 25 days after the first yellow fever vaccination. The receptor set was obtained from a man younger than 35 who received the YFV17D yellow fever vaccine.

This chain uses TRBV4-3 with TRBJ2-3; D perhaps matches TRBD2 (7 bases). The CDR3 runs to 16 residues. From germline, CDR1 is LGHNA and CDR2 YSLEER. Trimming stripped 0 bases from V and 5 bases from J, with 15 bases between. The CDR3 DNA is TGCGCCAGCAGCCAAGATCGGGGGGCGGGGAAAGATACGCAGTATTTT. Protein sequence: CASSQDRGAGKDTQYF.

This clonotype was counted between two and nine times. CDR3 in amino acids: CSARNLAENIQYF. In DNA form, the CDR3 reads TGCAGTGCTAGAAACCTAGCGGAAAACATTCAGTACTTC. This chain links TRBV20-1 with TRBJ2-4; 7 bases map to TRBD2. The J segment lost 5 bases and the V segment lost 2 bases, leaving 3 bases of the junction unmatched. The CDR3 contains 13 residues. Per germline, CDR1 DFQATT and CDR2 SNEGSKA (reference sequence).

The genes are TRBV12-3 or TRBV12-4 and TRBJ1-6; perhaps TRBD1 as D (5 bases). The CDR3 runs to 12 residues. V dropped 5 bases and J dropped 10 bases, with 9 bases sitting between them. The chain's CDR3 is CASSPGGSPLHF. Here the CDR3 DNA reads TGTGCCAGCAGTCCGGGGGGGTCACCCCTCCACTTT.

V is TRBV5-5 and J is TRBJ1-1; D call uncertain. V lost 3 bases and J 4 bases, leaving 16 bases between the germline ends. CDR1 and CDR2 from the germline V gene are SGHKS and YYEKEE (reference sequence). This CDR3 has 15 residues. This CDR3 is CASSYVPPPGTEAFF. For the CDR3, the DNA is TGTGCCAGCAGCTATGTCCCCCCCCCGGGCACTGAAGCTTTCTTT.

This chain connects TRBV20-1 to TRBJ2-1, with 8 positions matching TRBD1. The CDR3 is made up of 13 amino acids. Trimming removed 7 bases from V and 10 bases from J; junction bases left unmatched: 12. The germline V gene has CDR1 DFQATT and CDR2 SNEGSKA (reference sequence). The CDR3 nucleotides read TGCAGTGTTAATCAGGGGGCGCACCGGGAGCAGTTCTTC. Translating gives CSVNQGAHREQFF.

Only a few counts were recorded for this clonotype. This chain connects TRBV10-3 to TRBJ1-5; no firm D call. Germline values: CDR1 ENHRY, CDR2 SYGVKD. The V and J ends lost 3 bases and 1 base respectively, with 7 bases between them. This CDR3 spans 14 amino acids. CDR3 sequence (DNA): TGTGCCATCAGTGAAACTCGGAGCAATCAGCCCCAGCATTTT. This gives the protein CAISETRSNQPQHF.

This clonotype turned up a few times. The rearrangement uses TRBV5-5 and TRBJ2-1; TRBD2 agrees at 7 bases. Germline lookup yields CDR1 SGHKS and CDR2 YYEKEE (reference sequence). V shed 4 bases, J shed 2 bases, and the junction held 9 bases outside the gene matches. The CDR3 runs 16 residues. The chain's CDR3 is CASSQAGLPPYNEQFF. The CDR3 nucleotides read TGTGCCAGCAGCCAGGCGGGACTACCTCCCTACAATGAGCAGTTCTTC.

This clonotype was recorded a few times. The CDR3 region has the DNA TGCGCCAGCAGCCAACTCCGGGACGCCACGGGAAATCCCTACGAGCAGTACTTC. Its translation: CASSQLRDATGNPYEQYF. This chain connects TRBV4-1 to TRBJ2-7; D may correspond to TRBD1 or TRBD2 (5 bases each). V dropped 2 bases and J dropped 2 bases, with 22 bases sitting between them. The germline CDR1 and CDR2 sequences are MGHRA and YSYEKL. The CDR3 is made up of 18 amino acids.

This clonotype was counted only a few times. The V call is TRBV9, the J call TRBJ2-1; D possibly corresponds to TRBD1 (6 bases). In germline, CDR1 is SGDLS, CDR2 YYNGEE. Trimming removed 0 bases from V and 11 bases from J, with 12 bases in between. This CDR3 comprises 13 residues. Here the CDR3 reads CASSVEFQGQQFF. In nucleotides, the CDR3 is TGTGCCAGCAGCGTAGAATTCCAGGGGCAGCAGTTCTTC.

The genes are TRBV19 and TRBJ2-5, with a weak D call TRBD1 (5 bases). From germline, CDR1 is LNHDA and CDR2 SQIVND (reference sequence). The V and J ends lost 5 bases and 2 bases respectively, with 12 bases between them. The CDR3 spans 14 residues. The CDR3 is CASSVQGGQETQYF. The CDR3 DNA sequence: TGTGCCAGTAGTGTCCAGGGTGGACAAGAGACCCAGTACTTC.

The chain joins TRBV6-2 or TRBV6-3 to TRBJ2-7; no definite D call. Trimming removed 5 bases at V and 2 bases at J, with 16 bases between. This CDR3 has 15 residues. Germline values: CDR1 MNHEY, CDR2 SVGEGT. The CDR3 coding sequence is TGTGCCAGCAGTCGACGGCCCCCCGGAGCCTACGAGCAGTACGTC. Encoded protein: CASSRRPPGAYEQYV.

V gene TRBV7-6 combines with J gene TRBJ2-2; D is undetermined. The CDR3 has 14 amino acids. Trimming took 1 base from V and 7 from J, leaving 10 bases between them. Germline values: CDR1 SGHVS, CDR2 FNYEAQ. CDR3 sequence (DNA): TGTGCCAGCAGCTTAGAGGCTGGACGCGGGGAGCTGTTTTTT. It specifies CASSLEAGRGELFF.

This clonotype has more than one count but fewer than ten. CDR3 nucleotides: TGTGCCACCAGTGTTGGGCGACAGGGGACGATCCAGCCCCAGCATTTT. It translates to CATSVGRQGTIQPQHF. The J gene is TRBJ1-5, the V gene TRBV24-1, with 8 bases identical to TRBD1. Germline V gene lookup returns CDR1 KGHDR and CDR2 SFDVKD. V shed 5 bases and J 7 bases; nucleotides not matched to a gene: 12. The CDR3 is 16 residues long.

This clonotype has a single count. The gene calls are TRBV15 and TRBJ2-3, with 8 bases fitting TRBD2. The CDR3 loop spans 14 amino acids. The germline V gene encodes CDR1 LNHNV and CDR2 YYDKDF (reference sequence). The junction had 5 bases not matched to a gene; V was cut back by 1 base and J by 8 bases. As DNA, the CDR3 is TGTGCCACCAGCAGAGTAGCGGGGTCGGGTACGCAGTATTTT. Encoded protein: CATSRVAGSGTQYF.

The chain carries TRBV7-9 and TRBJ1-3, with no clear D. V was pared by 4 bases and J by 0 bases, with 10 bases between. CDR1 SEHNR and CDR2 FQNEAQ come from the germline V gene (reference sequence). The CDR3 is 15 amino acids. As DNA, the CDR3 is TGTGCCAGCAGCTCAGTAAGCCGCTCTGGAAACACCATATATTTT. Translated, it gives CASSSVSRSGNTIYF.